This is a list of T cell receptor beta chains from one sample in a study of long-term antiretroviral therapy in people with HIV. Measured with immunoSEQ multiplex PCR; TCRdb has only the in-frame clones, and not every one. This table holds over 30,000 clones, 75% to 85% found once. Sequenced material: unsorted PBMCs, taken 1.9 years after starting antiretroviral therapy. All receptors come from a man aged 18 to 35 with HIV. CDR3s include the opening cysteine and the closing phenylalanine or tryptophan. The order of the fields is D gene, clone size, V gene, J gene, CDR3 protein, CDR3 DNA. D genes are given only for firm matches. Only part of the rows carry a size: once, few, many, or a class if the clone is expanded.

>NA|NA|TRBV25-1|TRBJ2-2
CASSLGRTNTGELFF
TGTGCCAGCTCCTTAGGACGGACCAACACCGGGGAGCTGTTTTTT
>NA|NA|TRBV7-2|TRBJ2-7
CASSPRYETYEQYF
TGTGCCAGCAGCCCGCGTTATGAAACCTACGAGCAGTACTTC
>NA|NA|TRBV28|TRBJ1-4
CASSFGSREKLFF
TGTGCCAGCAGTTTTGGCTCGAGAGAAAAACTGTTTTTT
>NA|NA|TRBV2|TRBJ1-6
CASRVSGNSPLHF
TGTGCCAGCAGAGTATCAGGGAATTCACCCCTCCACTTT
>NA|NA|TRBV7-9|TRBJ2-7
CASSLEQGPYEQYF
TGTGCCAGCAGCTTAGAACAGGGACCATACGAGCAGTACTTC
>NA|NA|TRBV9|TRBJ1-4
CASSPGAAPTNEKLFF
TGTGCCAGCAGCCCCGGGGCAGCCCCAACTAATGAAAAACTGTTTTTT
>TRBD2|medium-sized|TRBV6-1|TRBJ2-1
CASSEASGGYNEQFF
TGTGCCAGCAGTGAAGCTAGCGGGGGCTACAATGAGCAGTTCTTC
>TRBD2|NA|TRBV7-3|TRBJ2-3
CASSLTGGVDTQYF
TGTGCCAGCAGCTTAACTGGGGGGGTCGATACGCAGTATTTT
>NA|NA|TRBV5-6|TRBJ2-2
CASSYVVGANTGELFF
TGTGCCAGCAGCTACGTCGTGGGTGCGAACACCGGGGAGCTGTTTTTT
>TRBD1|NA|TRBV27|TRBJ2-7
CASRKERGTETRDEQYF
TGTGCCAGCAGGAAAGAGAGGGGGACAGAGACCCGGGACGAGCAGTACTTC
>TRBD1|NA|TRBV5-8|TRBJ2-3
CASSLRGVQGARTDTQYF
TGTGCCAGCAGCTTGCGGGGGGTACAGGGGGCGCGCACAGATACGCAGTATTTT
>TRBD1|NA|TRBV6-6|TRBJ2-1
CASSPDRGGSYNEQFF
TGTGCCAGCAGCCCAGACAGGGGTGGCTCCTACAATGAGCAGTTCTTC
>NA|NA|TRBV9|TRBJ1-5
CASSARVGQPQHF
TGTGCCAGCAGCGCCAGGGTCGGTCAGCCCCAGCATTTT
>NA|NA|TRBV7-3|TRBJ2-1
CASSSNPRNEQFF
TGTGCCAGCAGCTCCAACCCCCGGAATGAGCAGTTCTTC
>TRBD2|medium-sized|TRBV7-3|TRBJ2-2
CASSFPTSGGSGELFF
TGTGCCAGCAGCTTCCCGACTAGCGGGGGTTCCGGGGAGCTGTTTTTT
>TRBD2|NA|TRBV5-4|TRBJ2-5
CASSPVVAGDQETQYF
TGTGCCAGCAGCCCGGTCGTCGCGGGGGACCAAGAGACCCAGTACTTC
>NA|NA|TRBV11-3|TRBJ2-6
CASSLGEHTGANVLTF
TGTGCCAGCAGCCTGGGGGAACACACTGGGGCCAACGTCCTGACTTTC
>NA|NA|TRBV5-6|TRBJ1-2
CASSRWGVTSNYGYTF
TGTGCCAGCAGCAGATGGGGTGTTACTTCTAACTATGGCTACACCTTC
>NA|NA|TRBV5-1|TRBJ1-3
CASSLGRGRGNTIYF
TGCGCCAGCAGCTTGGGAAGGGGAAGAGGAAACACCATATATTTT
>NA|NA|TRBV15|TRBJ1-6
CATSHGEAHYSPLHF
TGTGCCACCTCCCACGGGGAAGCCCATTATTCACCCCTCCACTTT
>NA|NA|TRBV5-1|TRBJ2-2
CASSSTPGAGIDGELFF
TGCGCCAGCAGCTCAACTCCCGGGGCAGGGATCGACGGGGAGCTGTTTTTT
>NA|NA|TRBV27|TRBJ2-3
CASSLSSAAARDTQYF
TGTGCCAGCAGTTTATCGTCGGCAGCGGCGAGGGATACGCAGTATTTT
>TRBD1|NA|TRBV9|TRBJ2-2
CASSVQGAITGELFF
TGTGCCAGCAGCGTACAGGGGGCAATAACCGGGGAGCTGTTTTTT
>NA|once|TRBV9|TRBJ2-2
CASRIGWENTGELFF
TGTGCCAGCAGAATCGGCTGGGAGAACACCGGGGAGCTGTTTTTT
>NA|NA|TRBV19|TRBJ1-1
CASRIPRHTEAFF
TGTGCCAGTAGAATTCCCAGGCACACTGAAGCTTTCTTT
>NA|NA|TRBV7-8|TRBJ1-5
CASSLGGQPQHF
TGTGCCAGCAGCTTAGGGGGGCAGCCCCAGCATTTT
>NA|NA|TRBV19|TRBJ1-2
CASSIGRGSLYGYTF
TGTGCCAGTAGTATAGGGAGGGGATCCCTCTATGGCTACACCTTC
>NA|NA|TRBV5-1|TRBJ1-6
CASSLGGVNSPLHF
TGCGCCAGCAGCTTGGGGGGAGTAAATTCACCCCTCCACTTT
>NA|NA|TRBV2|TRBJ2-3
CASRDFTDTQYF
TGTGCCAGCAGGGACTTCACAGATACGCAGTATTTT
>NA|NA|TRBV7-9|TRBJ1-1
CASSFIGYAEAFF
TGTGCCAGCAGCTTTATAGGGTACGCTGAAGCTTTCTTT
>TRBD1|NA|TRBV19|TRBJ2-1
CASSIGGQDHNEQFF
TGTGCCAGTAGTATTGGCGGACAGGATCACAATGAGCAGTTCTTC
>NA|NA|TRBV2|TRBJ1-3
CASRSVGGGNTIYF
TGTGCCAGCCGTTCAGTGGGCGGCGGAAACACCATATATTTT
>NA|NA|TRBV27|TRBJ1-1
CASSFQGLNTEAFF
TGTGCCAGCAGTTTTCAGGGATTGAACACTGAAGCTTTCTTT
>NA|NA|TRBV19|TRBJ1-5
CASSKRENQPQHF
TGTGCCAGTAGTAAAAGGGAAAATCAGCCCCAGCATTTT
>NA|NA|TRBV27|TRBJ2-2
CASSLFISGGELFF
TGTGCCAGCAGTTTATTTATTTCGGGCGGGGAGCTGTTTTTT
>NA|NA|TRBV19|TRBJ1-1
CASSIGRGLDTEAFF
TGTGCCAGTAGTATAGGGAGAGGGCTGGACACTGAAGCTTTCTTT
>NA|few|TRBV7-9|TRBJ2-2
CASSHLGDGELFF
TGTGCCAGCAGCCATCTAGGGGACGGGGAGCTGTTTTTT
>NA|NA|TRBV6-1|TRBJ2-5
CASTEGQQETQYF
TGTGCCAGCACGGAGGGACAGCAAGAGACCCAGTACTTC
>NA|NA|TRBV10-3|TRBJ2-3
CAISDRGTGDTQYF
TGTGCCATCAGTGACCGGGGGACGGGCGATACGCAGTATTTT
>TRBD2|NA|TRBV5-4|TRBJ2-3
CASSPLAGGATDTQYF
TGTGCCAGCAGCCCCCTAGCGGGGGGGGCCACAGATACGCAGTATTTT
>NA|few|TRBV6-1|TRBJ2-5
CASSERRGEETQYF
TGTGCCAGCAGTGAACGTCGGGGAGAGGAGACCCAGTACTTC
>TRBD1|NA|TRBV11-2|TRBJ2-3
CASSSGTGSTDTQYF
TGTGCCAGCAGCTCCGGGACAGGGAGTACAGATACGCAGTATTTT
>NA|NA|TRBV7-3|TRBJ1-1
CASSLSPADTEAFF
TGTGCCAGCAGCTTATCCCCTGCGGACACTGAAGCTTTCTTT
>NA|once|TRBV30|TRBJ1-2
CAWSVGGYGYTF
TGTGCCTGGAGTGTAGGTGGCTATGGCTACACCTTC
>NA|NA|TRBV30|TRBJ2-1
CAWSASGNEQFF
TGTGCCTGGAGTGCAAGTGGGAATGAGCAGTTCTTC
>TRBD1|NA|TRBV5-1|TRBJ1-5
CASSETGVDQPQHF
TGCGCCAGCAGCGAGACAGGGGTGGATCAGCCCCAGCATTTT